The entry below gives a single T cell receptor beta chain sequence along with its context. Antigen: not known. Repertoires were generated with immunoSEQ multiplex PCR, while TCRdb's copy carries only in-frame clones and drops some. The sample holds about 68,000 clones; approximately 78% are singletons and the top ten take 4.5% to 7%. This sample is drawn from a study of PD-1 blockade in mismatch repair-deficient tumors. Study-level background: All were previously treated, progressing patients with around eleven mismatch repair-deficient cancer types. Study-level results: After pembrolizumab, tumor-resident clones rose rapidly, then generally contracted before radiologic responses.

Looked up from germline, CDR1 is SGHDN and CDR2 is FVKESK. V lost 3 bases and J lost 5, with 26 bases in between. The CDR3 consists of 19 residues. A few pembrolizumab responders had their TCRs sequenced. J is TRBJ1-5 and V is TRBV14, with a tentative D call TRBD1 (5 bases). This specimen was peripheral blood, taken 2 weeks after starting pembrolizumab. The clonotype originates from an adult with mismatch repair-deficient cancer. The chain's CDR3 is CASSQSRDGSGTFDQPQHF. In nucleotides, the CDR3 is TGTGCCAGCAGCCAGTCTCGGGACGGGAGCGGGACTTTTGATCAGCCCCAGCATTTT.